Described below is a single T cell receptor (beta chain) sequence and its context. Its antigen is unknown. Base qualities are missing; no much larger clone stands one base away. This specimen comes from a study of CD8 T cells in Susac syndrome (dated by TCRdb to about 2019). At the level of the whole study: Among the sequenced Susac syndrome patients, over five had clinically active disease and roughly eight were in clinical remission. At blood withdrawal, Susac syndrome patients were therapy-naive, treated with corticosteroids (with IVIg additionally given to some), or treated with IVIg alone. Repertoire sequencing was used to test whether CD8+ T cell activation and differentiation in Susac syndrome was antigen driven.

Study-wide conclusions, independent of this receptor: The CD4+ T cell repertoire of patients with Susac syndrome showed no detectable clonal expansion. The TCR sequencing and HLA analysis was acknowledged to have included a relatively small number of individuals.

RNA was extracted using the RNeasy kit, and about 0.5 to 1 ug of the RNA was reverse transcribed with random hexamers. TCR beta CDR3 regions were amplified with the immunoSEQ multiplex PCR assay covering 54 Vbeta and 13 Jbeta segments. To correct PCR amplification bias, a synthetic template baseline was used for both primer optimization and computational correction. Turning to the authors' computational methods: Reads were assigned to V, D and J genes according to IMGT and analyzed in immunoSEQ Analyzer, with only productive sequences retained. Clonality was computed as one minus Shannon entropy normalized by log2 of the number of productive unique sequences. Public and private clones were assessed among the 100 most prevalent clones of each patient and control. Clones were defined as Susac-specific if absent from the healthy and MS cohorts, from approximately 1,100 published viral clones and from other ImmuneACCESS disease sequences. TCRdb trimmed public reads at Q25 via fastp, called clones via MiXCR and kept in-frame beta chains. Each entry merges the rows of one CDR3 protein and shows their most common DNA and genes. These V and J calls derive from TCRdb rather than the authors' analysis. In all, the sample holds 240,000 or so distinct CDR3 sequences, and 90% to 97% of those were seen once. The ten largest clones capture about 0.1% of the sample.

Peripheral blood CD8+ and CD4+ T cells from healthy donors, Susac syndrome patients and multiple sclerosis patients were profiled using high-throughput TCR beta sequencing. Recently defined diagnostic criteria for definite or probable disease were met by the Susac syndrome patients. Bulk CD8+ and CD4+ T cells were purified by magnetic negative isolation, whereas CD8+ TEMRA cells were enriched by FACS. Blood was drawn into EDTA tubes, processed within 24 hours, and PBMCs were isolated by density gradient centrifugation. PBMCs intended for TCR sequencing were frozen in liquid nitrogen and were later thawed in a 37 degrees C water bath. The sorted or isolated CD4+, CD8+ and CD8+ TEMRA cells had a purity of 90% or higher. A distance of 27 bases separates the germline ends of V and J, which lose 5 bases and 8 bases respectively. Inclusive of the bounding cysteine and phenylalanine, the CDR3 is 17 residues long. Left in the record is the CDR3 DNA by itself, 51 bases read in frame from the first base.

Sequencing input: CD4+ T cells from PBMCs. The chain is assembled from TRBV12-3 or TRBV12-4 and TRBJ1-2; matching of 6 bases hints at TRBD1 as the D gene. This TCR was recovered from a human donor with Susac syndrome. CDR3 reads: CASSPLYTGGQSKGYTF. The DNA is TGTGCCAGCAGTCCGCTATATACGGGGGGCCAATCAAAAGGCTACACCTTC.